The 21 T cell receptor beta chains below all came from one sample that was sequenced in a study of T cell repertoires in ileal Crohn's disease. TCRdb keeps only in-frame clones here, not all; method: immunoSEQ multiplex PCR. Of several thousand clones listed, 74% are singletons. Sequencing was performed on ileal tissue. Receptor source: an adult with Crohn's disease.

The chain's CDR3 is CASSRGQGPYNEQFF. CDR3 DNA: TGTGCCAGCAGTAGGGGACAGGGACCCTACAATGAGCAGTTCTTC. The chain links TRBV2 to TRBJ2-1; 9 nucleotides align to TRBD1. J was trimmed by 2 bases and V by 5 bases; bases with no gene match: 4. Germline V gives CDR1 SNHLY, CDR2 FYNNEI. The CDR3 runs to 15 residues. Full variable domain (rest looked up from reference TRBV2 and TRBJ2-1): EPEVTQTPSHQVTQMGQEVILRCVPISNHLYFYWYRQILGQKVEFLVSFYNNEISEKSEIFDDQFSVERPDGSNFTLKIRSTKLEDSAMYFCASSRGQGPYNEQFFGPGTRLTVL.

V usage is TRBV5-4 and J usage is TRBJ2-3; 8 bases match TRBD2. J gave up 4 bases and V 4 bases, and 8 bases lay outside the gene matches. This CDR3 region has 15 residues. From germline, CDR1 is SGHNT and CDR2 YYREEE (reference sequence). The CDR3 nucleotides read TGTGCCAGCAGCGCCTTTAGCGGGACTGCAGATACGCAGTATTTT. Protein product: CASSAFSGTADTQYF.

The genes are TRBV10-3 and TRBJ2-7; 8 bases agree with TRBD1. Germline CDR1 and CDR2: ENHRY and SYGVKD. Germline trimming cut 10 bases from V and 3 bases from J; bases unmatched to any gene: 8. The CDR3 is 13 amino acids. CDR3 protein: CATTGQVDYEQYF. The CDR3 coding sequence is TGTGCCACCACGGGACAGGTCGACTACGAGCAGTACTTC.

V and J are TRBV7-9 and TRBJ1-1; TRBD1 is a possible D gene (6 bases). Germline CDR1 and CDR2: SEHNR and FQNEAQ (reference sequence). Trimming pared 3 bases from V and 4 bases from J, leaving 9 bases between. CDR3 length equals 13 residues. The CDR3 here is CASSFKGGTEAFF. In DNA, the CDR3 is TGTGCCAGCAGCTTTAAAGGGGGCACTGAAGCTTTCTTT.

This clone was detected only once. The V call is TRBV28, the J call TRBJ2-7; 10 bases line up with TRBD1. CDR1 is MDHEN and CDR2 is SYDVKM in the germline V gene. The junction had 10 bases not matched to a gene; V was cut back by 7 bases and J by 4 bases. The CDR3 covers 15 residues. The CDR3 bases are TGTGCCAGCACACCGGTGGGGGGACAGGGGTACGAGCAGTACTTC. Residues: CASTPVGGQGYEQYF.

The chain combines TRBV11-2 with TRBJ2-7; D remains unclear. The germline V and J ends were trimmed by 8 bases and 6 bases, with 11 bases remaining between them. The CDR3 is 11 residues long. CDR1 SGHAT and CDR2 FQNNGV come from the germline V gene. CDR3 nucleotide sequence: TGTGCCAGCGAGAAAGCGCTCGAGCAGTACTTC. Protein sequence: CASEKALEQYF.

This clone was observed a single time. The V call is TRBV7-9, the J call TRBJ1-1; D call uncertain. The germline CDR1 and CDR2 sequences are SEHNR and FQNEAQ (reference sequence). V was shortened by 3 bases and J by 4 bases, with 15 bases between the two germline ends. The CDR3 is 15 amino acids. CDR3 loop: CASSFSEGSGTEAFF. The CDR3, as DNA: TGTGCCAGCAGCTTTTCCGAGGGTAGCGGCACTGAAGCTTTCTTT.

The chain carries TRBV27 and TRBJ1-6, with 11 bases that match TRBD1. Trimming cost V 7 bases and J 10 bases; bases outside gene matches: 9. Per germline, CDR1 MNHEY and CDR2 SMNVEV (reference sequence). CDR3 length equals 15 residues. The CDR3 bases are TGTGCCAGCACCGACGGACAGGGGGCAAGGTCACCCCTCCACTTT. Amino acids: CASTDGQGARSPLHF.

The rearrangement joins TRBV19 to TRBJ1-4; the D gene is possibly TRBD1 (6 bases). Trimming took off 6 bases at V and 4 bases at J, with 15 bases between the two ends. The CDR3 is made up of 15 amino acids. In germline, CDR1 is LNHDA, CDR2 SQIVND (reference sequence). CDR3 in amino acids: CASSPTGIYNEKLFF. CDR3 DNA sequence: TGTGCCAGTAGCCCAACAGGGATCTATAATGAAAAACTGTTTTTT.

CDR3 bases: TGCGCCAGCAGCTTGGTAGTCGGGGGGGACTACGAGCAGTACTTC. Translated: CASSLVVGGDYEQYF. This chain connects TRBV5-1 to TRBJ2-7; 8 bases line up with TRBD2. The CDR3 runs 15 residues. Trimming cost V 0 bases and J 3 bases; bases outside gene matches: 5. Germline V gene lookup returns CDR1 SGHRS and CDR2 YFSETQ.

The chain employs TRBV28 and TRBJ2-7; D unclear. Germline V gene lookup returns CDR1 MDHEN and CDR2 SYDVKM. The CDR3 is 11 amino acids. V gave up 4 bases and J gave up 3 bases, with 4 bases separating them. CDR3 region: CASSSGYEQYF. CDR3 bases: TGTGCCAGCAGTTCGGGCTACGAGCAGTACTTC.

CDR3 in DNA: TGTGCCATCAGTGAGCGGGGTCGGACGCAGTATTTT. It yields the protein CAISERGRTQYF. The chain joins TRBV10-3 to TRBJ2-3, with TRBD2 as a possible D gene (5 bases). This CDR3 is 12 amino acids long. Germline V gene lookup returns CDR1 ENHRY and CDR2 SYGVKD. V gave up 2 bases and J gave up 9 bases, with 9 bases separating them.

This chain joins TRBV19 and TRBJ2-7, with 10 nucleotides matching TRBD1. CDR3 size: 17 residues. V trimming: 9 bases; J trimming: 3 bases; junction bases outside the gene matches: 17. The germline V gene has CDR1 LNHDA and CDR2 SQIVND (reference sequence). CDR3 region: CASRKGGFGTGDYEQYF. Here the CDR3 DNA reads TGTGCCAGCAGGAAAGGGGGCTTCGGGACAGGGGACTACGAGCAGTACTTC.

CDR3 sequence: CASSQGPDTQYF. The CDR3 nucleotides are TGTGCCAGCAGCCAGGGCCCAGATACGCAGTATTTT. The chain links TRBV5-5 to TRBJ2-3, with a possible D match to TRBD1 (5 bases). Trimming took off 4 bases at V and 4 bases at J, with 7 bases between the two ends. Germline CDR1 is SGHKS and CDR2 is YYEKEE (reference sequence). This CDR3 comprises 12 residues.

The chain carries TRBV7-2 and TRBJ1-2; 9 bases agree with TRBD1. Germline CDR1 is SGHTA and CDR2 is FQGNSA. The trim removed 5 bases at V and 5 bases at J, leaving 9 bases unmatched. The length of the CDR3 is 15 residues. CDR3 nucleotide sequence: TGTGCCAGCAGCCCGGGCACAGGGGGCCAATATGGCTACACCTTC. Amino acids: CASSPGTGGQYGYTF.

This chain joins TRBV13 and TRBJ2-7; perhaps TRBD1 as D (6 bases). V was shortened by 5 bases and J by 6 bases, with 17 bases between the two germline ends. CDR1 is PRHDT and CDR2 is FYEKMQ in the germline V gene (reference sequence). The CDR3 has 14 residues. CDR3 loop: CASSTKGRTAEQYF. CDR3 sequence (DNA): TGTGCCAGCAGCACGAAAGGGCGGACAGCCGAGCAGTACTTC.

The chain uses TRBV19 and TRBJ1-2; D is ambiguous. Trimming pared 6 bases from V and 8 bases from J, leaving 13 bases between. There are 12 residues in the CDR3. Per the germline V gene, CDR1 is LNHDA and CDR2 is SQIVND (reference sequence). CDR3 amino acids: CASSHEPGGYTF. In DNA form, the CDR3 reads TGTGCCAGTAGCCACGAACCGGGGGGCTACACCTTC. Complete variable domain (other parts from reference TRBV19 and TRBJ1-2): DGGITQSPKYLFRKEGQNVTLSCEQNLNHDAMYWYRQDPGQGLRLIYYSQIVNDFQKGDIAEGYSVSREKKESFPLTVTSAQKNPTAFYLCASSHEPGGYTFGSGTRLTVV.

The chain employs TRBV30 and TRBJ2-2, with a tentative D call TRBD2 (5 bases). From germline, CDR1 is GTSNPN and CDR2 SVGIG (reference sequence). The CDR3 is 15 residues long. V was cut by 6 bases and J by 6 bases, with 20 bases left in between. In nucleotides, the CDR3 is TGTGCCTGTAACCGGGATGGTAGTTTTTCCGGGGAGCTGTTTTTT. Translation gives CACNRDGSFSGELFF.

The J gene is TRBJ1-6, the V gene TRBV5-6, with D possibly TRBD1 on 5 matching bases. Between the trimmed V and J ends, which lost 1 base and 8 bases, there was a span of 10 bases. The CDR3 extends over 14 amino acids. Germline-derived CDR1 and CDR2 are SGHDT and YYEEEE. The CDR3 coding sequence is TGTGCCAGCAGCTTGTTGCAAGGGGATTCACCCCTCCACTTT. Protein product: CASSLLQGDSPLHF.

This chain links TRBV6-1 with TRBJ2-7; D is possibly TRBD1 (8 bases). The CDR3 length is 14 residues. In germline, CDR1 is MNHNS, CDR2 SASEGT. The V end lost 4 bases, the J end lost 4 bases, and 14 bases lay between the germline ends. CDR3 sequence: CASSATGEGYEQYF. The CDR3 DNA reads as TGTGCCAGCAGTGCGACAGGGGAGGGGTACGAGCAGTACTTC.

This chain joins TRBV7-3 and TRBJ1-6, with TRBD1 as a possible D gene (5 bases). The CDR3 has 14 amino acids. V gave up 3 bases and J gave up 9 bases, with 12 bases separating them. CDR1 and CDR2 from the germline V gene are SGHTA and FQGTGA. The CDR3, as DNA: TGTGCCAGCAGCTTCAGTAGTCAGGGTTCACCCCTCCACTTT. It encodes CASSFSSQGSPLHF.